The 16 T cell receptor beta chains presented below share a single source sample, sequenced in a study of human T cells and chemical hapten exposure. TCRdb reprocessed the RACE reads via MiXCR and lists one record per CDR3 protein. The table records more than 250,000 distinct CDR3 sequences, just under 8% of them present only once. Described time point: pre-sensitization, week 0. As to treatment: therapeutic diphenylcyclopropenone sensitization with weekly scalp DPC. The starting material was whole blood, obtained in connection with sensitization to the hapten diphenylcyclopropenone (DPC). Every receptor here comes from a man between 18 and 35 years old with alopecia areata. Some clones in this sample may be carry-over from other donors' samples.

This clonotype was seen a few times. The chain employs TRBV12-3 or TRBV12-4 and TRBJ1-5; the D is unclear. V was pared by 8 bases and J by 3 bases, with 8 bases between. The CDR3 has 12 residues. CDR3 sequence reads: CASLIDNQPQHF. The CDR3, as DNA: TGTGCCAGCCTCATTGACAATCAGCCCCAGCATTTT.

This clonotype has only a few counts. The chain uses TRBV4-2 and TRBJ2-3; TRBD2 matches 11 bases. The trim removed 1 base at V and 3 bases at J, leaving 3 bases unmatched. This CDR3 has 16 residues. Germline V lookup: CDR1 LGHNA, CDR2 YNFKEQ. This CDR3 reads CASSQAPSGGTDTQYF. CDR3 DNA sequence: TGTGCCAGCAGCCAAGCTCCTAGCGGGGGGACAGATACGCAGTATTTT.

In this sample, this clonotype turned up a few times. The chain has TRBV5-4 and TRBJ2-7; D is ambiguous. V gave up 2 bases and J gave up 10 bases, with 16 bases separating them. Germline CDR1 and CDR2: SGHNT and YYREEE (reference sequence). The CDR3 has 13 amino acids. The CDR3 here is CASSFTANKDQYF. The CDR3, as DNA: TGTGCCAGCAGCTTCACCGCCAATAAGGACCAGTACTTC.

The DNA for the CDR3 is TGTGCCAGCAGCTTACAAAGGCGGGGCCAGGGAACAGATACGCAGTATTTT. It yields the protein CASSLQRRGQGTDTQYF. This chain uses TRBV7-9 with TRBJ2-3; possibly TRBD2 for D (6 bases). Trimming shortened V by 2 bases and J by 3 bases, and 18 bases separated the two germline ends. The CDR3 runs 17 residues. The germline V gene encodes CDR1 SEHNR and CDR2 FQNEAQ (reference sequence).

This clonotype was picked up a small number of times. This rearrangement joins TRBV2 to TRBJ2-7; 8 bases are a match to TRBD1. Germline V gene data show CDR1 as SNHLY and CDR2 as FYNNEI. V was clipped by 7 bases and J by 4 bases; unmatched bases: 18. There are 17 residues in the CDR3. The CDR3 coding sequence is TGTGCCAGCACTTCCCCAGGGGGCTTATCATATCTGTACGAGCAGTACGTC. Translated, it gives CASTSPGGLSYLYEQYV.

This clonotype has ten or more counts. The chain joins TRBV12-3 or TRBV12-4 to TRBJ2-1; D possibly corresponds to TRBD2 (7 bases). The CDR3 spans 14 residues. V was shortened by 3 bases and J by 6 bases, with 12 bases between the two germline ends. The CDR3 DNA reads as TGTGCCAGCAGTTTGTCGGGGGGCGGCAATGAGCAGTTCTTC. Its translation is CASSLSGGGNEQFF.

CDR3 residues: CASSEANGVRETQYF. The CDR3 DNA is TGTGCCAGCAGTGAAGCGAACGGGGTTCGGGAGACCCAGTACTTC. This chain joins TRBV6-1 and TRBJ2-5; a weak D match, TRBD2 (5 bases). The CDR3 runs to 15 residues. Per the germline V gene, CDR1 is MNHNS and CDR2 is SASEGT. V was shortened by 0 bases and J by 5 bases, with 13 bases between the two germline ends.

This clonotype was observed at least ten times. This sequence joins TRBV7-9 and TRBJ1-2; weak D call: TRBD1 (6 bases). The CDR3 has 18 residues. Per germline, CDR1 SEHNR and CDR2 FQNEAQ (reference sequence). The V and J ends lost 3 bases and 4 bases respectively, with 24 bases between them. This CDR3 reads CASSFSGRRGVSSYGYTF. CDR3 DNA: TGTGCCAGCAGCTTTAGCGGTCGCAGGGGAGTCTCATCCTATGGCTACACCTTC.

The rearrangement uses TRBV7-2 and TRBJ2-5, with 10 nucleotides matching TRBD1. This CDR3 comprises 16 residues. Germline CDR1 reads SGHTA; CDR2 reads FQGNSA. With V trimmed by 5 bases and J by 4 bases, 10 bases remained unmatched. The CDR3 coding sequence is TGTGCCAGCAGCGAGCCGACAGGGGGCCGGGGAGAGACCCAGTACTTC. As protein: CASSEPTGGRGETQYF.

DNA of the CDR3: TGCAGCGAAATGCTAGACACCCTGAACACTGAAGCTTTCTTT. Its protein is CSEMLDTLNTEAFF. The chain recombines TRBV29-1 with TRBJ1-1, with D uncertain. Per the germline V gene, CDR1 is SQVTM and CDR2 is ANQGSEA. There are 14 residues in the CDR3. V lost 7 bases, J lost 0 bases, and 15 bases lay in between.

This clonotype was recorded many times. CDR3 region: CASSLVRHTDTQYF. CDR3 nucleotides: TGTGCCAGCAGCTTAGTACGCCACACAGATACGCAGTATTTT. The chain links TRBV7-2 to TRBJ2-3; no definite D call. CDR3 size: 14 residues. Germline values: CDR1 SGHTA, CDR2 FQGNSA. V was clipped by 1 base and J by 2 bases, with 7 bases between them.

The V and J genes are TRBV20-1 and TRBJ2-5; D perhaps matches TRBD1 (6 bases). Trimming left V 0 bases short and J 3 bases short, with 11 bases between. The CDR3 extends over 14 amino acids. Germline CDR1 reads DFQATT; CDR2 reads SNEGSKA (reference sequence). Here the CDR3 DNA reads TGCAGTGCTAGAGATTCGGACAGAGAAGAGACCCAGTACTTC. Translating gives CSARDSDREETQYF.

In this sample, this clonotype turned up a few times. The chain recombines TRBV7-8 with TRBJ2-1; a possible D gene is TRBD1 (5 bases). The length of the CDR3 is 14 residues. V lost 4 bases and J 8 bases, leaving 15 bases between the germline ends. Germline V gene lookup returns CDR1 SGHVS and CDR2 FQNEAQ. CDR3 amino acids: CASSSKSGWHEQFF. CDR3 bases: TGTGCCAGCAGCTCCAAATCAGGGTGGCATGAGCAGTTCTTC.

This clonotype was recorded at least ten times. J is TRBJ1-1 and V is TRBV6-2 or TRBV6-3; D uncertain. The V end was cut by 6 bases, the J end by 6 bases, with 5 bases between. Germline V gene data show CDR1 as MNHEY and CDR2 as SVGEGT. This CDR3 contains 10 residues. DNA for the CDR3: TGTGCCAGCAGGGGCCCTGAAGCTTTCTTT. It translates to CASRGPEAFF.

This clonotype came up many times. The chain recombines TRBV14 with TRBJ1-1; TRBD1 is a possible D gene (5 bases). Per germline, CDR1 SGHDN and CDR2 FVKESK. The CDR3 has 12 residues. V was cut by 4 bases and J by 3 bases, with 6 bases left in between. CDR3 in DNA: TGTGCCAGCAGCCCAGGGTACACTGAAGCTTTCTTT. It codes for CASSPGYTEAFF.

The table lists this clonotype with many counts. J is TRBJ2-7 and V is TRBV10-3; D may be TRBD1 (5 bases). Germline CDR1 and CDR2: ENHRY and SYGVKD. Trimming shortened V by 3 bases and J by 0 bases, and 12 bases separated the two germline ends. The CDR3 contains 15 residues. The CDR3 DNA sequence: TGTGCCATCAGTGAAACAGGTTTCCTCTCCTACGAGCAGTACGTC. It specifies CAISETGFLSYEQYV.